This T cell receptor (beta chain) appears in the sequencing data of a study of CD8 T cells in ankylosing spondylitis. MiXCR, applied by TCRdb to the 5' RACE reads, yields one record per CDR3 protein. The sample yields 380,000 or so distinct CDR3 sequences, 20% to 25% seen once. This CDR3 region has 15 residues. Per germline, CDR1 MNHEY and CDR2 SMNVEV (reference sequence). V lost 0 bases and J lost 3; bases outside the gene matches: 4. This clonotype was obtained from a male donor with ankylosing spondylitis or in good health (not recorded which). The chain joins TRBV27 to TRBJ2-7; 8 bases fit TRBD2. Sequencing was done on a sample of blood, either unsorted or a sorted T cell fraction (not recorded which). This CDR3 reads CASSLSGLESYEQYF. The CDR3 DNA sequence: TGTGCCAGCAGTTTATCGGGACTAGAGAGCTACGAGCAGTACTTC.